Given below is one T cell receptor (beta chain) in context. As processed by the authors: Researchers report that nucleated cell counts were estimated from reference gene primer amplification. Using immunoSEQ multiplex PCR, the repertoire was profiled, and TCRdb retains in-frame clones only, with some absent. V and J calls and clone size follow that table, whereas D and trimming were derived from the DNA. The table shows approximately 300,000 clones, with 90% occurring only once. A Seattle source enrolled patients during active infection and followed them longitudinally. This entry comes from a study of blood T cell repertoires in COVID-19. For the study at large: Sites across the United States, Italy and Spain contributed samples from acute and convalescent COVID-19. Sample material is recorded as cDNA or gDNA derived from T cells, B-cell-depleted T cells, or PBMCs.

The sequenced sample was peripheral blood. The source of this sequence is a woman aged 35 to 49 with COVID-19, enrolled during active disease.

CDR3 sequence (DNA): TGTGCCAGCAGTAGACAGGGAAGTGGTTCCTACGAGCAGTACTTC. It is translated as CASSRQGSGSYEQYF. J is TRBJ2-7 and V is TRBV6-2 or TRBV6-3, with 7 bases that match TRBD1. Germline values: CDR1 MNHEY, CDR2 SVGEGT. The CDR3 is 15 residues long. V shed 5 bases, J shed 1 base, and the junction held 8 bases outside the gene matches.